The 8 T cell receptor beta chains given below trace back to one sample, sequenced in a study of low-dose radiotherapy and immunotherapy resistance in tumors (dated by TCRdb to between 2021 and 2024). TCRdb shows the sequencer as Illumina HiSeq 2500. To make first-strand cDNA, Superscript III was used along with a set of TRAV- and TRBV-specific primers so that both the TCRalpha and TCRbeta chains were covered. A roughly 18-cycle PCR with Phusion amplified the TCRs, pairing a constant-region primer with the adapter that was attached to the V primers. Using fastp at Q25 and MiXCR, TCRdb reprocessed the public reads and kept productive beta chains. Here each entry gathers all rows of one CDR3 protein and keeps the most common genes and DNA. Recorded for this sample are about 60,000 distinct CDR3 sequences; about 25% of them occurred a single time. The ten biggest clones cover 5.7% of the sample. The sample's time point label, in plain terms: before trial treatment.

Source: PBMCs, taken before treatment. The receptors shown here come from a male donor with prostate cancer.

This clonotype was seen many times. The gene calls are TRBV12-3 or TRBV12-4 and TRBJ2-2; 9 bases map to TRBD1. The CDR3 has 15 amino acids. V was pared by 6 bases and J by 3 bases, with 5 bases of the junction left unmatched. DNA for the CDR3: TGTGCCAGCAGGAGAAGGACAGGGGACACCGGGGAGCTGTTTTTT. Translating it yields CASRRRTGDTGELFF.

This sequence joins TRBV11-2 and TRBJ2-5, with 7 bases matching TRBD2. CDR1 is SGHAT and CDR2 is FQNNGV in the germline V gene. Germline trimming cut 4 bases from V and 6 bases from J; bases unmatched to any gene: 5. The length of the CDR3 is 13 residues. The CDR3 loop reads CASSSGGVQTQYF. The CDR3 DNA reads TGTGCCAGCAGCTCTGGGGGGGTGCAGACCCAGTACTTC.

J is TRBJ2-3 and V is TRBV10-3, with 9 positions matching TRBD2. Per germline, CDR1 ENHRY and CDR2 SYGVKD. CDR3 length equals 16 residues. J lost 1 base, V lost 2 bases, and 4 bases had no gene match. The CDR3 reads CAISERRLAGTDTQYF. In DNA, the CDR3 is TGTGCCATCAGTGAGAGGAGACTAGCGGGCACAGATACGCAGTATTTT.

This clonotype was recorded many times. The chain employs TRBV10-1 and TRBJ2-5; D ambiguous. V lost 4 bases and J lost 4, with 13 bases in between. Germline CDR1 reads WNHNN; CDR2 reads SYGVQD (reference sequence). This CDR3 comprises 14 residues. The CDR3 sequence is CASSGNGVGETQYF. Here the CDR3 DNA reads TGCGCCAGCAGTGGCAACGGAGTGGGAGAGACCCAGTACTTC.

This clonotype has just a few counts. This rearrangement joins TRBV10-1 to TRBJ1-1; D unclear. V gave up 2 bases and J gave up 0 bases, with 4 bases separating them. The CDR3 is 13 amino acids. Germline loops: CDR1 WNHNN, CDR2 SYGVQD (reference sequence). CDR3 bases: TGCGCCAGCAGTGAGGAGATGAACACTGAAGCTTTCTTT. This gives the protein CASSEEMNTEAFF.

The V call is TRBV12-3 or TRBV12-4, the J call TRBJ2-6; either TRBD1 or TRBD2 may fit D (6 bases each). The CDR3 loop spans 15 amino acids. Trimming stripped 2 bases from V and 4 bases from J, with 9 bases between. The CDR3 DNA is TGTGCCAGCAGTTTAAGGGGGGCCGGGGCCAACGTCCTGACTTTC. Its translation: CASSLRGAGANVLTF.

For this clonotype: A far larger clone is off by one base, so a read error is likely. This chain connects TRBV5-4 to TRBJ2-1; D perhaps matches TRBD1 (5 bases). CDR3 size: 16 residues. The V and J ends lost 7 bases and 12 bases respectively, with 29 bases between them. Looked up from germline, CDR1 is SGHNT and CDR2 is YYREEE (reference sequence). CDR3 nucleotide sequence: TGTGCCAGCGGTGAAGGGCTGGTCACTGGGGTTACAGGGCAGTTCTTC. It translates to CASGEGLVTGVTGQFF.

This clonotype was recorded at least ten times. The CDR3 coding sequence is TGCGCCAGCAGCCAAGATGGCGTGCGCTACACCTTC. Translating gives CASSQDGVRYTF. The rearrangement joins TRBV4-1 to TRBJ1-2; D remains unclear. This CDR3 spans 12 amino acids. Between the trimmed V and J ends, which lost 0 bases and 9 bases, there was a span of 8 bases. Germline V gene sequence: CDR1 MGHRA, CDR2 YSYEKL.